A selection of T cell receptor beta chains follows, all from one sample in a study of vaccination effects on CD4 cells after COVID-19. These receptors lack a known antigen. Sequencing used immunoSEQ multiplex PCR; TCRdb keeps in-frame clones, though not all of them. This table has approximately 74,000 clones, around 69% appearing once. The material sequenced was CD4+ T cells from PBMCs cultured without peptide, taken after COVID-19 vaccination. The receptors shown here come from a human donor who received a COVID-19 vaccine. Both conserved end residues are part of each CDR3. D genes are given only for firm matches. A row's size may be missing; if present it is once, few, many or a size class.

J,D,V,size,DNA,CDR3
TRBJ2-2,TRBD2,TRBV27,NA,TGTGCCAGCAGTTTATGGGGAGCGGGGGGGGACACCGGGGAGCTGTTTTTT,CASSLWGAGGDTGELFF
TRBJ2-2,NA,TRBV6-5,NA,TGTGCCAGCAACAGTAGAACCGGGGAGCTGTTTTTT,CASNSRTGELFF
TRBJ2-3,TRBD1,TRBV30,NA,TGTGCCTGGGGACAGGGCGCAGATACGCAGTATTTT,CAWGQGADTQYF
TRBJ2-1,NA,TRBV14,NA,TGTGCCAGCAGCCCAGTCATGGCTCGCGGTGAGCAGTTCTTC,CASSPVMARGEQFF
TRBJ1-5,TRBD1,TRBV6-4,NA,TGTGCCAGCAGTCCCAACAGGGGGAGACAGCCCCAGCATTTT,CASSPNRGRQPQHF
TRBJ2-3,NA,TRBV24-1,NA,TGTGCCACCAGTGATGGTACTAGCACAGATACGCAGTATTTT,CATSDGTSTDTQYF
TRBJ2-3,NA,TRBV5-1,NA,TGCGCCAGCAGCTTGGCCAGCGGGTCCACAGATACGCAGTATTTT,CASSLASGSTDTQYF
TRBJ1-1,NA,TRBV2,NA,TGTGCCAGCAGCGCGGACGGGGAAGCTTTCTTT,CASSADGEAFF
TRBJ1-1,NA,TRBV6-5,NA,TGTGCCAGCAGGAACACTGAAGCTTTCTTT,CASRNTEAFF
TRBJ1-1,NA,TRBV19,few,TGTGCCAGTAGTATACAGCGGAACACTGAAGCTTTCTTT,CASSIQRNTEAFF
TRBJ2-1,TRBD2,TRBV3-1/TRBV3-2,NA,TGTGCCAGCAGCCAAGTGCGACTAGCGGGGGGGTTCAATGAGCAGTTCTTC,CASSQVRLAGGFNEQFF
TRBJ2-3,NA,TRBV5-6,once,TGTGCCAGCAGCTTGCGGGAGCTAGTTTATACCGCCCACGATACGCAGTATTTT,CASSLRELVYTAHDTQYF
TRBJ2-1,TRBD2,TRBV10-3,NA,TGTGCCATCAGTGGGGAGCGGGGGGGCGGCTATGAGCAGTTCTTC,CAISGERGGGYEQFF
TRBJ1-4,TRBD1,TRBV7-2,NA,TGTGCCAGCAGCTCTGGGAGGGGGCTGAATGAAAAACTGTTTTTT,CASSSGRGLNEKLFF
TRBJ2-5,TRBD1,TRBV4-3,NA,TGCGCCAGCAGCCAAGCCGGGACAGGGGGAGAGACCCAGTACTTC,CASSQAGTGGETQYF
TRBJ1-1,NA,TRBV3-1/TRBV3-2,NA,TGTGCCAGCAGCCAAGGAGGAGCGAGCACTGAAGCTTTCTTT,CASSQGGASTEAFF